The clone carrying this T cell receptor (beta chain) was observed many times. This sample was included in a study of T cells after yellow fever vaccination. Germline V gene lookup returns CDR1 SGHRS and CDR2 YFSETQ. Deletions cut 0 bases from V and 8 bases from J, with 12 bases between. The CDR3 consists of 15 residues. TCRdb re-derived calls from the 5' RACE reads in MiXCR, one entry per CDR3 protein. The sample comprises about 340,000 distinct CDR3 sequences, under 5% of which are singletons, and about 24% rests with the top ten. The source was PBMCs, collected 5 days after the yellow fever booster vaccination. The source of this sequence is a man aged 18 to 30 who received the YFV17D yellow fever vaccine. The V gene is TRBV5-1, the J gene TRBJ1-6, with unresolved D. The CDR3 nucleotides read TGCGCCAGCAGCTTGGGGGGAGCCCGGTATTCACCCCTCCACTTT. This encodes CASSLGGARYSPLHF. The full variable domain, completed using reference TRBV5-1 and TRBJ1-6, is KAGVTQTPRYLIKTRGQQVTLSCSPISGHRSVSWYQQTPGQGLQFLFEYFSETQRNKGNFPGRFSGRQFSNSRSEMNVSTLELGDSALYLCASSLGGARYSPLHFGNGTRLTVT.